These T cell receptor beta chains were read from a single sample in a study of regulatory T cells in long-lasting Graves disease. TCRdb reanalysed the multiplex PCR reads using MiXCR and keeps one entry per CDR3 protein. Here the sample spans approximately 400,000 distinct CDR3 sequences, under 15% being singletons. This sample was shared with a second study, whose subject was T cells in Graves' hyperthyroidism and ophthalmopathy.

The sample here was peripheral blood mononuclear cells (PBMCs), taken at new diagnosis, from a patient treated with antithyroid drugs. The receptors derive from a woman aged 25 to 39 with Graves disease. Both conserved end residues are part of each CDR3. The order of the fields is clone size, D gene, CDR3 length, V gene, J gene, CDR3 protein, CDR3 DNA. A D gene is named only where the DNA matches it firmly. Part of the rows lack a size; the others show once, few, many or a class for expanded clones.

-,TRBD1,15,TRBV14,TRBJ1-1,CASSQNRGMGTEAFF,TGTGCCAGCAGCCAAAACAGGGGAATGGGCACTGAAGCTTTCTTT
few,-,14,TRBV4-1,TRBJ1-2,CASSQVGISYGYTF,TGCGCCAGCAGCCAAGTCGGGATTTCCTATGGCTACACCTTC
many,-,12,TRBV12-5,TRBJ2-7,CASVQQGLKQYF,TGTGCTAGTGTTCAACAGGGTCTCAAGCAGTACTTC
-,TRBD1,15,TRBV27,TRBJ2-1,CASSPPGQGIDEQFF,TGTGCCAGCAGTCCCCCGGGACAGGGGATCGATGAGCAGTTCTTC
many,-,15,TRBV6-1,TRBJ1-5,CASSADTQGNQPQHF,TGTGCCAGCAGTGCGGACACCCAAGGCAATCAGCCCCAGCATTTT
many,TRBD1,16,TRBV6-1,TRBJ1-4,CASSEARGETNEKLFF,TGTGCCAGCAGTGAAGCCAGGGGGGAAACTAATGAAAAACTGTTTTTT
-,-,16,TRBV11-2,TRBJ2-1,CASSYPPGQGGDSQFF,TGTGCCAGCAGTTACCCCCCCGGACAGGGAGGGGACTCCCAGTTCTTC
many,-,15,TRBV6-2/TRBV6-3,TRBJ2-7,CASSELSGSSYEQYF,TGTGCCAGCAGTGAACTAAGCGGCAGCTCCTACGAGCAGTACTTC
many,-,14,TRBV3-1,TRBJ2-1,CASSRPAGGDEQFF,TGTGCCAGCAGCCGCCCAGCCGGAGGGGATGAGCAGTTCTTC
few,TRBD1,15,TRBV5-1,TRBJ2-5,CASSRVQGAGETQYF,TGCGCCAGCAGCCGAGTGCAGGGGGCTGGGGAGACCCAGTACTTC
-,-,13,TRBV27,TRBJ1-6,CASRSSYNSPLHF,TGTGCCAGCCGGAGCTCCTATAATTCACCCCTCCACTTT
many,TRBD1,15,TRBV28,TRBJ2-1,CASSLQGGRPNEQFF,TGTGCCAGCAGTTTACAAGGGGGCCGTCCAAATGAGCAGTTCTTC
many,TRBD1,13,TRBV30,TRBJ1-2,CAWSSTGVRGYTF,TGTGCCTGGAGCAGCACAGGGGTTCGGGGCTACACCTTC
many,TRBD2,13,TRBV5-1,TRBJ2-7,CASGEGSSYEQYF,TGCGCCAGCGGGGAGGGGAGCTCCTACGAGCAGTACTTC
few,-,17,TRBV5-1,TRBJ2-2,CASSLGYPGMNTGELFF,TGCGCCAGCAGCTTGGGGTATCCGGGAATGAACACCGGGGAGCTGTTTTTT
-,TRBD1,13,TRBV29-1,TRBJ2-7,CSAWTGASYEQYF,TGCAGCGCCTGGACAGGGGCATCCTACGAGCAGTACTTC
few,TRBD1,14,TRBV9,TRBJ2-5,CASSASGGGETQYF,TGTGCCAGCAGCGCTTCAGGGGGTGGAGAGACCCAGTACTTC
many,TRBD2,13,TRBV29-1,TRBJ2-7,CSGASGSSYEQYF,TGCAGCGGAGCTAGCGGGAGCTCCTACGAGCAGTACTTC
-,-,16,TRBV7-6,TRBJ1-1,CASSLPPRGLNTEAFF,TGTGCCAGCAGCTTACCCCCACGCGGACTAAACACTGAAGCTTTCTTT
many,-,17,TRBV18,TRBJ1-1,CASSPEGRFPSNTEAFF,TGTGCCAGCTCACCGGAGGGTAGGTTTCCATCGAACACTGAAGCTTTCTTT
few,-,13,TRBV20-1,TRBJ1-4,CSASGPLGGKLFF,TGCAGTGCTAGTGGGCCCCTCGGGGGAAAACTGTTTTTT
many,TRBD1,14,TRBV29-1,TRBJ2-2,CSVKGDRDTGELFF,TGCAGCGTTAAGGGGGACAGGGACACCGGGGAGCTGTTTTTT
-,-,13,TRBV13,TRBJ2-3,CASSRDSGDTQYF,TGTGCCAGCAGCCGGGACTCCGGAGATACGCAGTATTTT
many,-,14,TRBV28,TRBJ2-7,CASSPSTSSYEQYF,TGTGCCAGCAGCCCCTCTACCTCCTCCTACGAGCAGTACTTC
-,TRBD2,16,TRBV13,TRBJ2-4,CASSLGQGGPKNIQYF,TGTGCCAGCAGCTTAGGCCAGGGAGGGCCCAAAAACATTCAGTACTTC
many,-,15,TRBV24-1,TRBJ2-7,CATSSPRLGWHEQYF,TGTGCCACCAGTTCCCCGAGGCTCGGGTGGCACGAGCAGTACTTC
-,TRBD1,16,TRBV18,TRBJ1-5,CASSPRGTGGEQPQHF,TGTGCCAGCTCACCAAGAGGGACAGGGGGCGAACAGCCCCAGCATTTT
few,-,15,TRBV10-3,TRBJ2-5,CAISDEEQGNLPARF,TGTGCCATCAGTGATGAAGAACAGGGTAACCTACCCGCCCGGTTC
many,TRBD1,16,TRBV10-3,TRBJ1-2,CAISESTGRQGSGYTF,TGTGCCATCAGTGAGTCGACGGGTAGACAGGGAAGTGGCTACACCTTC
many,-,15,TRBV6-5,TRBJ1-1,CASSYAVNLNTEAFF,TGTGCCAGCAGTTACGCGGTGAATTTGAACACTGAAGCTTTCTTT
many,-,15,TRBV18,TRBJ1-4,CASSPTSSPNEKLFF,TGTGCCAGCTCACCTACGTCCAGTCCTAATGAAAAACTGTTTTTT
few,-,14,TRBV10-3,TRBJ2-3,CAIRERDSTDTQYF,TGTGCCATCAGGGAACGCGACTCGACGGATACGCAGTATTTT
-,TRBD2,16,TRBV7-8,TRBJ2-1,CASSLTRREVYNEQFF,TGTGCCAGCAGCCTCACTCGGCGGGAGGTCTACAATGAGCAGTTCTTC
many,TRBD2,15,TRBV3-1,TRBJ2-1,CASSPTSATYNEQFF,TGTGCCAGCAGCCCGACTAGCGCGACCTACAATGAGCAGTTCTTC
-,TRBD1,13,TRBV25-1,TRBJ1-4,CASSRGRNEKLFF,TGTGCCAGCAGCAGGGGGCGGAATGAAAAACTGTTTTTT
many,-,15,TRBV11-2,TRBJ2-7,CASSLSSGSPTEQYF,TGTGCCAGCAGCTTGTCCTCAGGGTCACCCACCGAGCAGTACTTC
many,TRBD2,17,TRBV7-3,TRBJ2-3,CASSLTLIAGGADTQYF,TGTGCCAGCAGCTTAACCCTCATAGCGGGAGGCGCCGATACGCAGTATTTT
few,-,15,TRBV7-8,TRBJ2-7,CASSPIGSESYEQYF,TGTGCCAGCAGCCCAATCGGGAGCGAGTCCTACGAGCAGTACTTC
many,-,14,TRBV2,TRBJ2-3,CASSDKLPTDTQYF,TGTGCCAGCAGTGATAAACTACCCACAGATACGCAGTATTTT
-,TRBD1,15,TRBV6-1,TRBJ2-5,CASSEATGWGETQYF,TGTGCCAGCAGTGAAGCGACAGGGTGGGGAGAGACCCAGTACTTC
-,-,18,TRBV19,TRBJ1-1,CASSILGVMTGMNTEAFF,TGTGCCAGTAGTATCTTGGGGGTGATGACAGGAATGAACACTGAAGCTTTCTTT
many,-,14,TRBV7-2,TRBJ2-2,CASSLARRTGELFF,TGTGCCAGCAGTTTAGCTCGCAGAACCGGGGAGCTGTTTTTT
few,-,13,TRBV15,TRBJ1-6,CATSSPGNSPLHF,TGTGCCACCAGCAGTCCTGGCAATTCACCCCTCCACTTT
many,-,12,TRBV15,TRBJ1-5,CATSRGDQPQHF,TGTGCCACCAGCAGAGGAGATCAGCCCCAGCATTTT